The 17 T cell receptor beta chains below all came from one sample that was sequenced in a study of T cells in Graves' hyperthyroidism and ophthalmopathy. Amplification of TCR beta CDR3 regions used RNA as the template. HTBI primers were employed in a first-round RT-PCR of the TCR CDR3. TCRdb called the multiplex PCR reads again in MiXCR, with one record for every CDR3 protein. The data contain about 410,000 distinct CDR3 sequences, about 14% of them seen just once; the ten biggest clones take up around 20%. The sequenced sample consisted of blood. Receptors were obtained from a woman aged 25 to 45 with Graves' ophthalmopathy.

This clonotype was recorded many times. CDR3 protein: CASSDYSGGPPYEQFF. The CDR3, as DNA: TGTGCCAGCAGCGATTATAGCGGGGGCCCTCCCTATGAGCAGTTCTTC. This chain links TRBV7-2 with TRBJ2-1; 9 positions agree with TRBD2. The V gene's germline CDR1 is SGHTA and CDR2 FQGNSA. CDR3 length: 16 residues. After removal of 5 bases from V and 8 bases from J, the junction contained 13 bases not matched to a gene.

The chain combines TRBV6-1 with TRBJ1-2; D gene ambiguous. Trimming removed 6 bases at V and 5 bases at J, with 13 bases between. The CDR3 runs 13 residues. CDR1 and CDR2 (germline): MNHNS, SASEGT. In nucleotides, the CDR3 is TGTGCCAGCAGACCACTTACAGAATATGGCTACACCTTC. As protein: CASRPLTEYGYTF.

This clonotype showed up many times. The V gene is TRBV20-1, the J gene TRBJ1-1; 7 nucleotides line up with TRBD1. CDR1 is DFQATT, CDR2 SNEGSKA, per germline (reference sequence). The CDR3 is 14 residues long. The V gene end was trimmed by 6 bases and the J gene end by 0 bases; junction bases not matched to a gene: 7. The CDR3: CSAGRGQMNTEAFF. The CDR3 nucleotides read TGCAGTGCGGGGAGGGGACAGATGAACACTGAAGCTTTCTTT.

There are many counts of this clonotype. The chain carries TRBV12-3 or TRBV12-4 and TRBJ2-1, with 11 nucleotides matching TRBD2. Trimming at V came to 1 base and at J to 7 bases, leaving 6 bases not matched to a gene. The CDR3 has 16 amino acids. The CDR3 coding sequence is TGTGCCAGCAGTTTAGTAGCGGGGGGGCCTCGGAATGAGCAGTTCTTC. This sequence encodes CASSLVAGGPRNEQFF.

The chain carries TRBV2 and TRBJ1-5; D may be TRBD1 (5 bases). CDR1 SNHLY and CDR2 FYNNEI come from the germline V gene. The germline V and J ends were trimmed by 7 bases and 0 bases, with 10 bases remaining between them. This CDR3 spans 14 amino acids. The CDR3 here is CASTRQYSNQPQHF. The CDR3 nucleotides read TGTGCCAGCACCCGACAGTATAGCAATCAGCCCCAGCATTTT.

This clonotype was counted ten times or more. V and J are TRBV20-1 and TRBJ1-2, with a weak D call TRBD1 (5 bases). The V end lost 5 bases, the J end lost 5 bases, and 21 bases lay between the germline ends. The CDR3 has 15 amino acids. The germline CDR1 and CDR2 sequences are DFQATT and SNEGSKA (reference sequence). CDR3 sequence (DNA): TGCAGTGCTGGGGAGAGTCCCTCTCAGGGTTATGGCTACACCTTC. Residues: CSAGESPSQGYGYTF.

This clonotype was seen at least ten times. The chain employs TRBV20-1 and TRBJ1-1; 10 bases fit TRBD1. From germline, CDR1 is DFQATT and CDR2 SNEGSKA (reference sequence). Germline trimming cut 4 bases from V and 6 bases from J; bases unmatched to any gene: 5. This CDR3 spans 13 amino acids. CDR3 nucleotide sequence: TGCAGTGCTAACTGGGACAGGGGTTCTGAAGCTTTCTTT. Protein product: CSANWDRGSEAFF.

This clonotype has a count of ten or more. The V gene is TRBV5-1, the J gene TRBJ2-4; unclear D gene. Germline CDR1 and CDR2: SGHRS and YFSETQ. V gave up 1 base and J gave up 8 bases, with 10 bases separating them. This CDR3 has 13 amino acids. As DNA, the CDR3 is TGCGCCAGCAGCTTGACCCCCAAGGACATTCAGTACTTC. This encodes CASSLTPKDIQYF.

This clonotype was detected only a few times. The CDR3 DNA is TGTGCCAGCAGTTTGAAAAGAAATCAGCCCCAGCATTTT. As protein: CASSLKRNQPQHF. This sequence joins TRBV6-1 and TRBJ1-5, with D unclear. This CDR3 comprises 13 residues. Germline V lookup: CDR1 MNHNS, CDR2 SASEGT. The germline V and J ends were trimmed by 5 bases and 4 bases, with 9 bases remaining between them.

This clonotype was seen a handful of times. V and J are TRBV28 and TRBJ1-2; no clear D. CDR1 MDHEN and CDR2 SYDVKM come from the germline V gene. Trimming left V 6 bases short and J 3 bases short, with 8 bases between. CDR3 length equals 12 residues. CDR3 in amino acids: CASRGQDYGYTF. CDR3 in DNA: TGTGCCAGCAGGGGTCAGGACTATGGCTACACCTTC.

This clonotype was detected many times. The chain is built from TRBV18 and TRBJ1-1, with D perhaps TRBD1 (5 bases). V was shortened by 2 bases and J by 1 base, with 14 bases between the two germline ends. The CDR3 contains 16 residues. CDR1 is KGHSH, CDR2 LQKENI, per germline. CDR3 nucleotide sequence: TGTGCCAGCTCACCAATAACCGGGACCGAGAACACTGAAGCTTTCTTT. Residues: CASSPITGTENTEAFF.

This clonotype was seen only a few times. J is TRBJ1-5 and V is TRBV19, with 7 bases that match TRBD1. The CDR3 contains 14 residues. The V segment lost 4 bases and the J segment 7 bases; nucleotides outside the gene matches: 7. The V gene's germline CDR1 is LNHDA and CDR2 SQIVND (reference sequence). CDR3 in amino acids: CASSKTGLGQPQHF. CDR3 nucleotide sequence: TGTGCCAGTAGTAAGACAGGGTTAGGACAGCCCCAGCATTTT.

This clonotype was seen a single time. Being one base from a much bigger clone, this may be a read error. The chain combines TRBV29-1 with TRBJ2-7; D tentatively reads TRBD1 or TRBD2 (6 bases each). The CDR3 is made up of 12 amino acids. Trimming took 4 bases from V and 4 from J, leaving 11 bases between them. In germline, CDR1 is SQVTM, CDR2 ANQGSEA. CDR3 loop: CSVARGPYEQYF. CDR3 nucleotide sequence: TGCAGCGTTGCACGGGGGCCGTACGAGCAGTACTTC.

This clonotype was recorded a few times. The rearrangement joins TRBV7-6 to TRBJ1-1; possible D gene TRBD1, 5 bases. The germline V gene has CDR1 SGHVS and CDR2 FNYEAQ. Trimming stripped 2 bases from V and 4 bases from J, with 14 bases between. The CDR3 runs to 15 residues. The CDR3 here is CASSLRTGGTTEAFF. CDR3 DNA sequence: TGTGCCAGCAGCTTAAGAACAGGAGGTACCACTGAAGCTTTCTTT. Looking up the rest from reference TRBV7-6 and TRBJ1-1 gives the full variable domain: GAGVSQSPRYKVTKRGQDVALRCDPISGHVSLYWYRQALGQGPEFLTYFNYEAQQDKSGLPNDRFSAERPEGSISTLTIQRTEQRDSAMYRCASSLRTGGTTEAFFGQGTRLTVV.

At least ten counts were recorded for this clonotype. This chain connects TRBV30 to TRBJ2-7; D is perhaps TRBD1 (7 bases). CDR1 and CDR2 from the germline V gene are GTSNPN and SVGIG (reference sequence). The V end lost 3 bases, the J end lost 2 bases, and 14 bases lay between the germline ends. The CDR3 extends over 14 amino acids. The CDR3 coding sequence is TGTGCCTGGAGCGAGGGAGGACAGGCCTACGAGCAGTACTTC. Encoded protein: CAWSEGGQAYEQYF.

For the CDR3, the DNA is TGTGCCAGCAGCAGGGCCGGGAGGAGGCAGTTCTTC. Its protein is CASSRAGRRQFF. The chain carries TRBV7-6 and TRBJ2-1; TRBD2 matches 7 bases. The CDR3 is 12 residues long. V trimming: 5 bases; J trimming: 12 bases; junction bases outside the gene matches: 7. In germline, CDR1 is SGHVS, CDR2 FNYEAQ.

The V gene is TRBV6-1, the J gene TRBJ1-3; 7 bases are shared with TRBD1. V shed 5 bases and J 7 bases; nucleotides not matched to a gene: 11. This CDR3 comprises 15 residues. CDR1 is MNHNS, CDR2 SASEGT, per germline. CDR3 region: CASSLRGGGKNTIYF. DNA for the CDR3: TGTGCCAGCAGTCTGCGCGGAGGGGGCAAGAACACCATATATTTT.